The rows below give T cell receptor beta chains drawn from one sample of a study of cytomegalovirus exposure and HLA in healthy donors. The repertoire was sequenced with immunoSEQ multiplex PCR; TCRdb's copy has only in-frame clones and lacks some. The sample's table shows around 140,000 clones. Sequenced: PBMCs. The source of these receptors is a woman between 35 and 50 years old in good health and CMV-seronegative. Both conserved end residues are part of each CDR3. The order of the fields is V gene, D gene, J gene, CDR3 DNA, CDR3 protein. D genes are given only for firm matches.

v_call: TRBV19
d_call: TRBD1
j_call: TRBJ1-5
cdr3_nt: TGTGCCAGTAGTATAGGACAGGGAAATCAGCCCCAGCATTTT
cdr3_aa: CASSIGQGNQPQHF

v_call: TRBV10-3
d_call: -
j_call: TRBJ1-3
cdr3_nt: TGTGCCACTCAAAGAGCCTCCTCTGGAAACACCATATATTTT
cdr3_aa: CATQRASSGNTIYF

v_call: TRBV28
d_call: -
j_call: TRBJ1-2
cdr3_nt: TGTGCCAGCAGGGAGGTAAACGGAGGCTACACCTTC
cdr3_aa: CASREVNGGYTF

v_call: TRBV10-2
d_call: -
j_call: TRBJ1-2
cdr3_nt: TGCGCCAGCTACGGGGGGCTAGACTATGGCTACACCTTC
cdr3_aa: CASYGGLDYGYTF

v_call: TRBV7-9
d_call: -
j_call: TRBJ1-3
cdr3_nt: TGTGCCAGCAGCTTATTTTCAGGGACTGGAAACACCATATATTTT
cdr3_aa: CASSLFSGTGNTIYF

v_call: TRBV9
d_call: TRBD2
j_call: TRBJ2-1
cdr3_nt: TGTGCCAGCAGCGCCCCCTCTGGCGGGGGGTCCTACAATGAGCAGTTCTTC
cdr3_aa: CASSAPSGGGSYNEQFF

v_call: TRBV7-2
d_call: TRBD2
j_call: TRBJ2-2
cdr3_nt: TGTGCCAGCAGCCATGCACGGGGGGGCCGTGGCACCGGGGAGCTGTTTTTT
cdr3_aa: CASSHARGGRGTGELFF

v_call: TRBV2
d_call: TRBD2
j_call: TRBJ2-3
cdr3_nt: TGTGCCAGCAGTGAAGAAGTTAGCGGGGGGGCCAATACGCAGTATTTT
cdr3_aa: CASSEEVSGGANTQYF

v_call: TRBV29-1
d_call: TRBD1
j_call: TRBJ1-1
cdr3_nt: TGCAGCGCCGACAGGGGAAACACTGAAGCTTTCTTT
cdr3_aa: CSADRGNTEAFF

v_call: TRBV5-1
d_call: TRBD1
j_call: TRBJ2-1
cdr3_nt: TGCGCCAGCAGCGTGGGACAGGAGGACAATGAGCAGTTCTTC
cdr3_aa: CASSVGQEDNEQFF

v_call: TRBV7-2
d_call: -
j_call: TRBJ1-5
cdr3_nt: TGTGCCAGCAGCTTTGGGGCAGGGGCTCAGCCCCAGCATTTT
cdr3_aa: CASSFGAGAQPQHF

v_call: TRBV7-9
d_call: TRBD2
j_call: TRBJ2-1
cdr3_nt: TGTGCCAGCAACACCTGGACTAGCCTACTCTCCTACAATGAGCAGTTCTTC
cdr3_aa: CASNTWTSLLSYNEQFF

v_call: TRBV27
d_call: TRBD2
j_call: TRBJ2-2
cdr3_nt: TGTGCCACCCGTAGCGGGGGGCCCGCGAACACCGGGGAGCTGTTTTTT
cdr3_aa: CATRSGGPANTGELFF

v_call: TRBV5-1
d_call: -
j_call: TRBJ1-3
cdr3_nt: TGCGCCAGCAAAGAGAGCTCTGGAAACACCATATATTTT
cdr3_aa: CASKESSGNTIYF

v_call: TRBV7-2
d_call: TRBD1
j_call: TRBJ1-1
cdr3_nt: TGTGCCAGCATCTACACCGGGACAGGGTACCCGAACACTGAAGCTTTCTTT
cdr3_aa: CASIYTGTGYPNTEAFF

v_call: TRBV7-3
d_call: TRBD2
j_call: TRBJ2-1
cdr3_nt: TGTGCCAGCAGCTTTGTCGGGACTAGTAGCAATGAGCAGTTCTTC
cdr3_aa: CASSFVGTSSNEQFF

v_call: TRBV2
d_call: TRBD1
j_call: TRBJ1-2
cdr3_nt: TGTGCCAGCAGTCAACAGGGGAGCGCCAACTATGGCTACACCTTC
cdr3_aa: CASSQQGSANYGYTF